These 13 T cell receptor beta chains were sequenced from one sample in a study of OX40 agonist ivuxolimab in advanced cancers. The assay was immunoSEQ multiplex PCR, and TCRdb's table has in-frame clones only and misses some. The sample has fewer than 100,000 clones; around 86% are singletons. Sequencing used CD4+ or CD8+ T cells sorted from blood, obtained in a trial of the OX40 agonist ivuxolimab. These TCRs come from an adult with an advanced solid tumor such as melanoma, head and neck, liver or kidney cancer.

V gene TRBV7-9 combines with J gene TRBJ2-1; 9 bases align to TRBD1. The CDR3 has 15 residues. From germline, CDR1 is SEHNR and CDR2 FQNEAQ (reference sequence). The V and J ends lost 5 bases and 8 bases, in that order; junction bases with no gene match: 10. The CDR3 sequence is CASSNRDRVLDEQFF. CDR3 nucleotide sequence: TGTGCCAGCAGCAACCGGGACAGGGTCTTAGATGAGCAGTTCTTC.

The chain has TRBV7-6 and TRBJ2-3; no firm D call. Germline assignment: CDR1 SGHVS and CDR2 FNYEAQ. This CDR3 is 14 amino acids long. V shed 1 base and J shed 1 base, with 6 bases lying between them. CDR3 in DNA: TGTGCCAGCAGCTTAGGCAGCCGCACAGATACGCAGTATTTT. Its protein is CASSLGSRTDTQYF.

The V and J genes are TRBV6-6 and TRBJ2-7, with unresolved D. Germline CDR1 is MNHNY and CDR2 is SVGAGI (reference sequence). The CDR3 runs to 13 residues. The V end was cut by 2 bases, the J end by 0 bases, with 5 bases between. Here the CDR3 reads CASSYAVSYEQYF. DNA for the CDR3: TGTGCCAGCAGTTACGCTGTCTCCTACGAGCAGTACTTC.

This chain links TRBV11-1 with TRBJ2-1, with a possible D match to TRBD2 (6 bases). Looked up from germline, CDR1 is SGHAT and CDR2 is FQDESV (reference sequence). There are 16 residues in the CDR3. V lost 5 bases, J lost 7 bases, and 21 bases lay in between. DNA for the CDR3: TGTGCCAGCAGCCGGGCTGGGCGGGGCTTAGGAAATGAGCAGTTCTTC. As protein: CASSRAGRGLGNEQFF.

The CDR3 DNA follows: TGTGCCAGCAGTTACATGGCCCGGACTAGCCCACCCGAGTTCTTC. This sequence encodes CASSYMARTSPPEFF. V usage is TRBV6-6 and J usage is TRBJ2-1; 8 nucleotides line up with TRBD2. The CDR3 runs 15 residues. V lost 2 bases, J lost 14 bases, and 14 bases stayed unmatched. The V gene's germline CDR1 is MNHNY and CDR2 SVGAGI (reference sequence).

V is TRBV13 and J is TRBJ2-5; 13 bases are a match to TRBD2. This CDR3 has 18 amino acids. Germline loops: CDR1 PRHDT, CDR2 FYEKMQ (reference sequence). With 5 bases clipped from V and 0 bases from J, the junction kept 9 bases outside the gene matches. The CDR3 DNA reads TGTGCCAGCAGCGCTCGGGGGACTAGCGGGGCCTACCAAGAGACCCAGTACTTC. It yields the protein CASSARGTSGAYQETQYF. The complete variable domain, with remaining parts taken from reference TRBV13 and TRBJ2-5, reads AAGVIQSPRHLIKEKRETATLKCYPIPRHDTVYWYQQGPGQDPQFLISFYEKMQSDKGSIPDRFSAQQFSDYHSELNMSSLELGDSALYFCASSARGTSGAYQETQYFGPGTRLLVL.

The genes are TRBV4-1 and TRBJ2-7, with D possibly matching TRBD1 (6 bases). The CDR3 sequence is 16 residues long. The V end was cut by 0 bases, the J end by 0 bases, with 12 bases between. CDR1 and CDR2 (germline): MGHRA, YSYEKL. CDR3 amino acids: CASSQDFTGSSYEQYF. Here the CDR3 DNA reads TGCGCCAGCAGCCAAGATTTTACAGGGAGCTCCTACGAGCAGTACTTC.

This chain uses TRBV7-3 with TRBJ2-3; D is perhaps TRBD1 (6 bases). Trimming left V 5 bases short and J 0 bases short, with 15 bases between. The CDR3 is 16 amino acids. Germline CDR1 reads SGHTA; CDR2 reads FQGTGA. The CDR3 loop reads CASSITGQTSTDTQYF. CDR3 coding DNA: TGTGCCAGCAGCATCACAGGGCAGACTAGCACAGATACGCAGTATTTT.

The chain uses TRBV7-8 and TRBJ1-2; TRBD1 agrees at 9 bases. The V gene end was trimmed by 2 bases and the J gene end by 5 bases; junction bases not matched to a gene: 9. The CDR3 is made up of 16 amino acids. Germline assignment: CDR1 SGHVS and CDR2 FQNEAQ. The CDR3 nucleotides read TGTGCCAGCAGCTTAAACCCCGACAGGGGGAATTATGGCTACACCTTC. Its protein is CASSLNPDRGNYGYTF.

The rearrangement joins TRBV19 to TRBJ2-6, with TRBD2 matching over 11 bases. V gave up 6 bases and J gave up 1 base; unmatched junction bases: 11. The CDR3 is made up of 19 amino acids. From germline, CDR1 is LNHDA and CDR2 SQIVND (reference sequence). The DNA of the CDR3 is TGTGCCAGTAGACATAATAGCGGGAGGGCCAGATCTGGGGCCAACGTCCTGACTTTC. Protein sequence: CASRHNSGRARSGANVLTF.

The CDR3, as DNA: TGCGCCAGCAGCTTGGAGGGCCCGAGCACTGAAGCTTTCTTT. This translates into CASSLEGPSTEAFF. This sequence joins TRBV5-1 and TRBJ1-1, with D unresolved. Germline loops: CDR1 SGHRS, CDR2 YFSETQ. The CDR3 has 14 residues. The V gene lost 0 bases and the J gene lost 4 bases, with 10 bases spanning the gap.

V usage is TRBV7-9 and J usage is TRBJ2-1, with 7 bases that match TRBD2. J lost 5 bases, V lost 0 bases, and 4 bases had no gene match. There are 15 residues in the CDR3. From germline, CDR1 is SEHNR and CDR2 FQNEAQ (reference sequence). The CDR3 loop reads CASSLAGGPDNEQFF. DNA for the CDR3: TGTGCCAGCAGCTTAGCGGGAGGGCCGGACAATGAGCAGTTCTTC.

The V call is TRBV7-3, the J call TRBJ1-2; 10 bases agree with TRBD1. After removal of 11 bases from V and 4 bases from J, the junction contained 10 bases not matched to a gene. Germline values: CDR1 SGHTA, CDR2 FQGTGA. The CDR3 spans 14 residues. In DNA form, the CDR3 reads TGTGCCCAAACCGGGACAGGGGTTCCCTATGGCTACACCTTC. Translating it yields CAQTGTGVPYGYTF.